A selection of T cell receptor beta chains follows, all from one sample in a study of T-cell memory formation after mild COVID-19. TCRdb called the 5' RACE reads again in MiXCR, with one record for every CDR3 protein. In the table there are 400,000 or so distinct CDR3 sequences, roughly 20% of which are singletons. The sample consisted of PBMCs or a T cell subset sorted from them (not recorded which). The receptors stem from an adult woman who had mild COVID-19 (a few samples of this study predate the infection). Cell type and time point are not known. CDR3s include the opening cysteine and the closing phenylalanine or tryptophan. A D gene is named only where the DNA matches it firmly. Clone size is given for some rows only: seen once, a few or many times, or a class if the clone is expanded.

d_gene: TRBD1
v_gene: TRBV10-3
abundance: .
j_gene: TRBJ1-1
CDR3nt: TGTGCCATCAAACAGGGGGAGCACACTGAAGCTTTCTTT
CDR3aa: CAIKQGEHTEAFF

d_gene: .
v_gene: TRBV12-3/TRBV12-4
abundance: once
j_gene: TRBJ1-2
CDR3nt: TGTGCCAGCAGTCTCAGGCTAACCTATGGCTACACCTTC
CDR3aa: CASSLRLTYGYTF

d_gene: .
v_gene: TRBV12-3/TRBV12-4
abundance: few
j_gene: TRBJ1-1
CDR3nt: TGTGCCACACGACTGGGGCAGGACACTGAAGCTTTCTTT
CDR3aa: CATRLGQDTEAFF

d_gene: .
v_gene: TRBV30
abundance: .
j_gene: TRBJ1-5
CDR3nt: TGTGCCTGGAGTGGGGGCAGGGGAGCACAGCCCCAGCATTTT
CDR3aa: CAWSGGRGAQPQHF

d_gene: .
v_gene: TRBV29-1
abundance: few
j_gene: TRBJ1-2
CDR3nt: TGCAGCGTTTCGGACACCCCGTGGTATGGCTACACCTTC
CDR3aa: CSVSDTPWYGYTF

d_gene: .
v_gene: TRBV29-1
abundance: .
j_gene: TRBJ2-1
CDR3nt: TGCAGCGTAGCCCCCCCGGACCATGTTAATGAGCAGTTCTTC
CDR3aa: CSVAPPDHVNEQFF

d_gene: TRBD1
v_gene: TRBV5-1
abundance: few
j_gene: TRBJ2-7
CDR3nt: TGCGCCAGCGCCCAGAGACAGGGGCTTTCTGAGCAGTACTTC
CDR3aa: CASAQRQGLSEQYF

d_gene: .
v_gene: TRBV20-1
abundance: .
j_gene: TRBJ1-2
CDR3nt: TGCAGTGCTAGTCTGGGAGGCTACACCTTC
CDR3aa: CSASLGGYTF

d_gene: .
v_gene: TRBV24-1
abundance: .
j_gene: TRBJ2-1
CDR3nt: TGTGCCACCAGTGATCGCCGGGGCTGGAGGGACAATGAGCAGTTCTTC
CDR3aa: CATSDRRGWRDNEQFF

d_gene: TRBD1
v_gene: TRBV15
abundance: .
j_gene: TRBJ2-3
CDR3nt: TGTGCCACCAGCACCCTCCCAGGGGGCGTTACTAGCACAGATACGCAGTATTTT
CDR3aa: CATSTLPGGVTSTDTQYF

d_gene: .
v_gene: TRBV19
abundance: .
j_gene: TRBJ1-3
CDR3nt: TGTGCCAGTAGTATGACGATCAGCTCTGGAAACACCATATATTTT
CDR3aa: CASSMTISSGNTIYF

d_gene: .
v_gene: TRBV4-2
abundance: .
j_gene: TRBJ1-5
CDR3nt: TGTGCCAGCAGCCAGTGGGCGGGTCAGCCCCAGCATTTT
CDR3aa: CASSQWAGQPQHF

d_gene: .
v_gene: TRBV21-1
abundance: .
j_gene: TRBJ1-1
CDR3nt: TGTGCCAGCAGCACCTCGACAAGTCCGGCCACCAGTGAAAAGACTGAAGCTTTCTTT
CDR3aa: CASSTSTSPATSEKTEAFF

d_gene: .
v_gene: TRBV12-3/TRBV12-4
abundance: few
j_gene: TRBJ2-7
CDR3nt: TGTGCCAGCACCCGAGGGGGCGGGGAGACCTACGAGCAGTACTTC
CDR3aa: CASTRGGGETYEQYF

d_gene: TRBD2
v_gene: TRBV3-1
abundance: few
j_gene: TRBJ2-7
CDR3nt: TGTGCCAGCAGCCAACGCACTAGCGGGGGCTTTTCCTACGAGCAGTACTTC
CDR3aa: CASSQRTSGGFSYEQYF

d_gene: TRBD2
v_gene: TRBV9
abundance: .
j_gene: TRBJ2-7
CDR3nt: TGTGCCAGCAGCGTAGATTCTAGCGGGGGGGCCTACGAGCAGTACTTC
CDR3aa: CASSVDSSGGAYEQYF

d_gene: .
v_gene: TRBV5-1
abundance: once
j_gene: TRBJ1-1
CDR3nt: TGCGCCAGCTCTGCCGGACAGATCACTGAAGCTTTCTTT
CDR3aa: CASSAGQITEAFF

d_gene: TRBD2
v_gene: TRBV5-1
abundance: few
j_gene: TRBJ2-3
CDR3nt: TGCGCCAGCAGCATACCCCCTAGGACTAGCGGGGATTTCACAGATACGCAGTATTTT
CDR3aa: CASSIPPRTSGDFTDTQYF

d_gene: .
v_gene: TRBV10-3
abundance: few
j_gene: TRBJ1-2
CDR3nt: TGTGCCAGTTCGGACGGGAACTATGGCTACACCTTC
CDR3aa: CASSDGNYGYTF

d_gene: .
v_gene: TRBV6-6
abundance: few
j_gene: TRBJ1-5
CDR3nt: TGTGCCAGCGGCTATAGCCATAGCAATCAGCCCCAGCATTTT
CDR3aa: CASGYSHSNQPQHF

d_gene: .
v_gene: TRBV7-2
abundance: few
j_gene: TRBJ2-7
CDR3nt: TGTGCCAGCAGCTTAGGGGGGCGAGCTACTGAGCAGTACTTC
CDR3aa: CASSLGGRATEQYF

d_gene: .
v_gene: TRBV20-1
abundance: few
j_gene: TRBJ2-7
CDR3nt: TGCAGTGCCCTGAACAGTTACGAGCAGTACTTC
CDR3aa: CSALNSYEQYF

d_gene: .
v_gene: TRBV14
abundance: few
j_gene: TRBJ1-1
CDR3nt: TGTGCCAGCAGCCAAGACCCGCAGGGTTATGCTATGAACACTGAAGCTTTCTTT
CDR3aa: CASSQDPQGYAMNTEAFF

d_gene: TRBD1
v_gene: TRBV5-6
abundance: .
j_gene: TRBJ1-1
CDR3nt: TGTGCCAGCAGCTTGAGGAGACAGGGGGTTCGCACTGAAGCTTTCTTT
CDR3aa: CASSLRRQGVRTEAFF

d_gene: .
v_gene: TRBV4-3
abundance: .
j_gene: TRBJ1-1
CDR3nt: TGCGCCAGCAGCCAAGATCGGGTACAGGAAAACACTGAAGCTTTCTTT
CDR3aa: CASSQDRVQENTEAFF

d_gene: TRBD1
v_gene: TRBV12-3/TRBV12-4
abundance: .
j_gene: TRBJ1-1
CDR3nt: TGTGCCAGCAACAACCGGGGACAGGCAGAAGCTTTCTTT
CDR3aa: CASNNRGQAEAFF

d_gene: .
v_gene: TRBV12-3/TRBV12-4
abundance: .
j_gene: TRBJ2-2
CDR3nt: TGTGCCAGCATCCCTCGCCCACCTGGAACGGCGAACACCGGGGAGCTGTTTTTT
CDR3aa: CASIPRPPGTANTGELFF

d_gene: TRBD2
v_gene: TRBV6-2/TRBV6-3
abundance: .
j_gene: TRBJ2-3
CDR3nt: TGTGCCAGCAGCGCGGAGACTAGCGGGAGGGCCAGAAGCACAGATACGCAGTATTTT
CDR3aa: CASSAETSGRARSTDTQYF

d_gene: TRBD2
v_gene: TRBV6-5
abundance: .
j_gene: TRBJ2-7
CDR3nt: TGTGCCAGCAGTGACGGGACTAGCGCGGGGACCCCCTACGAGCAGTACTTC
CDR3aa: CASSDGTSAGTPYEQYF

d_gene: .
v_gene: TRBV6-5
abundance: many
j_gene: TRBJ1-1
CDR3nt: TGTGCCAGCAGTTCACCAGTGAACACTGAAGCTTTCTTT
CDR3aa: CASSSPVNTEAFF

d_gene: .
v_gene: TRBV5-1
abundance: few
j_gene: TRBJ1-6
CDR3nt: TGCGCCAGCAGCGCCGAGCCACTATCTAGCTCCTATAATTCACCCCTCCACTTT
CDR3aa: CASSAEPLSSSYNSPLHF

d_gene: .
v_gene: TRBV6-1
abundance: few
j_gene: TRBJ2-1
CDR3nt: TGTGCCAGCAGGACATCCTCCTACAATGAGCAGTTCTTC
CDR3aa: CASRTSSYNEQFF

d_gene: .
v_gene: TRBV4-3
abundance: .
j_gene: TRBJ2-1
CDR3nt: TGCGCCAGCAGCCAAGATCACGCGGGGCCCTCATACAATGAGCAGTTCTTC
CDR3aa: CASSQDHAGPSYNEQFF

d_gene: .
v_gene: TRBV12-3/TRBV12-4
abundance: .
j_gene: TRBJ1-2
CDR3nt: TGTGCCACCAGGGACGACAGTACCTATGGCTACACCTTC
CDR3aa: CATRDDSTYGYTF

d_gene: .
v_gene: TRBV7-9
abundance: .
j_gene: TRBJ2-7
CDR3nt: TGTGCCAGCAGCTTAGCTCCTAACGAGCAGTACTTC
CDR3aa: CASSLAPNEQYF

d_gene: TRBD1
v_gene: TRBV9
abundance: .
j_gene: TRBJ1-1
CDR3nt: TGTGCCAGCAGCGCCCACCCGACAGGGGGCGAAGGCGGGGCTGAAGCTTTCTTT
CDR3aa: CASSAHPTGGEGGAEAFF

d_gene: .
v_gene: TRBV4-2
abundance: .
j_gene: TRBJ1-5
CDR3nt: TGTGCCAGCTCACTGGATTTCGATCAGCCCCAGCATTTT
CDR3aa: CASSLDFDQPQHF

d_gene: .
v_gene: TRBV12-3/TRBV12-4
abundance: .
j_gene: TRBJ1-6
CDR3nt: TGTGCCAGCAGTTTATTGGGGTCGGGTTCACCCCTCCACTTT
CDR3aa: CASSLLGSGSPLHF